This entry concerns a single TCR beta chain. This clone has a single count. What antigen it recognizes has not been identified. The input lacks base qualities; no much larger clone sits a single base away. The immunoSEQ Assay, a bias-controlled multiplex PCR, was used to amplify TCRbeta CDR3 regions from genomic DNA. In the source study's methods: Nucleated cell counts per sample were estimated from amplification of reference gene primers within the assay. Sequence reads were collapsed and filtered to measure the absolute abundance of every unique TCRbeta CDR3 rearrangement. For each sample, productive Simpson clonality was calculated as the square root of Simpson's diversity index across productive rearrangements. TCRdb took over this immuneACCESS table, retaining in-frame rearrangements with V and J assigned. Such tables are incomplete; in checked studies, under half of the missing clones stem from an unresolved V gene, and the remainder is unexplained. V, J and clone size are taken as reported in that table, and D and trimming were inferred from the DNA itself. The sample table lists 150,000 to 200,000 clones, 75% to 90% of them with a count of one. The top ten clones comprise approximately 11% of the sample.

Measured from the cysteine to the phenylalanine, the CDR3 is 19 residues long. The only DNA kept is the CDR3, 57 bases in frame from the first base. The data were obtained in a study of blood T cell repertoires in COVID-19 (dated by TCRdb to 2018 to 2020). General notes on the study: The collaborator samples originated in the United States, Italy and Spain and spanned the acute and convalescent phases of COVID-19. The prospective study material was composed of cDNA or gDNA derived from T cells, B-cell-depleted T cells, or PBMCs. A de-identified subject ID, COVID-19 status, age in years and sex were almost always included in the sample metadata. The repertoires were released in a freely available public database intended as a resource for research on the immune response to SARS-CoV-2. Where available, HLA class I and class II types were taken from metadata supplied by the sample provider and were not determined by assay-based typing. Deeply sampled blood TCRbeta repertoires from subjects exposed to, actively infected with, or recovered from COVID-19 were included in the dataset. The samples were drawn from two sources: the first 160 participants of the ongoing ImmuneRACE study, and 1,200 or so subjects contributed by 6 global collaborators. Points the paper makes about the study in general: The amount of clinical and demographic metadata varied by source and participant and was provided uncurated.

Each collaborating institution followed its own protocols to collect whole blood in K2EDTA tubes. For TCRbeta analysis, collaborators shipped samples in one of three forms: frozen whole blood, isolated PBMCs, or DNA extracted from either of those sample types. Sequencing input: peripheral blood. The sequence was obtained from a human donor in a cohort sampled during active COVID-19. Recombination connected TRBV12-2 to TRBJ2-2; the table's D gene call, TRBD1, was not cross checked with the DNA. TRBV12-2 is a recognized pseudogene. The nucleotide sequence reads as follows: TGTGCAAGTCGCTTAGGTGCGGGACAGGGCCACCCTAACACCGGGGAGCTGTTTTTT. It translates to CASRLGAGQGHPNTGELFF.